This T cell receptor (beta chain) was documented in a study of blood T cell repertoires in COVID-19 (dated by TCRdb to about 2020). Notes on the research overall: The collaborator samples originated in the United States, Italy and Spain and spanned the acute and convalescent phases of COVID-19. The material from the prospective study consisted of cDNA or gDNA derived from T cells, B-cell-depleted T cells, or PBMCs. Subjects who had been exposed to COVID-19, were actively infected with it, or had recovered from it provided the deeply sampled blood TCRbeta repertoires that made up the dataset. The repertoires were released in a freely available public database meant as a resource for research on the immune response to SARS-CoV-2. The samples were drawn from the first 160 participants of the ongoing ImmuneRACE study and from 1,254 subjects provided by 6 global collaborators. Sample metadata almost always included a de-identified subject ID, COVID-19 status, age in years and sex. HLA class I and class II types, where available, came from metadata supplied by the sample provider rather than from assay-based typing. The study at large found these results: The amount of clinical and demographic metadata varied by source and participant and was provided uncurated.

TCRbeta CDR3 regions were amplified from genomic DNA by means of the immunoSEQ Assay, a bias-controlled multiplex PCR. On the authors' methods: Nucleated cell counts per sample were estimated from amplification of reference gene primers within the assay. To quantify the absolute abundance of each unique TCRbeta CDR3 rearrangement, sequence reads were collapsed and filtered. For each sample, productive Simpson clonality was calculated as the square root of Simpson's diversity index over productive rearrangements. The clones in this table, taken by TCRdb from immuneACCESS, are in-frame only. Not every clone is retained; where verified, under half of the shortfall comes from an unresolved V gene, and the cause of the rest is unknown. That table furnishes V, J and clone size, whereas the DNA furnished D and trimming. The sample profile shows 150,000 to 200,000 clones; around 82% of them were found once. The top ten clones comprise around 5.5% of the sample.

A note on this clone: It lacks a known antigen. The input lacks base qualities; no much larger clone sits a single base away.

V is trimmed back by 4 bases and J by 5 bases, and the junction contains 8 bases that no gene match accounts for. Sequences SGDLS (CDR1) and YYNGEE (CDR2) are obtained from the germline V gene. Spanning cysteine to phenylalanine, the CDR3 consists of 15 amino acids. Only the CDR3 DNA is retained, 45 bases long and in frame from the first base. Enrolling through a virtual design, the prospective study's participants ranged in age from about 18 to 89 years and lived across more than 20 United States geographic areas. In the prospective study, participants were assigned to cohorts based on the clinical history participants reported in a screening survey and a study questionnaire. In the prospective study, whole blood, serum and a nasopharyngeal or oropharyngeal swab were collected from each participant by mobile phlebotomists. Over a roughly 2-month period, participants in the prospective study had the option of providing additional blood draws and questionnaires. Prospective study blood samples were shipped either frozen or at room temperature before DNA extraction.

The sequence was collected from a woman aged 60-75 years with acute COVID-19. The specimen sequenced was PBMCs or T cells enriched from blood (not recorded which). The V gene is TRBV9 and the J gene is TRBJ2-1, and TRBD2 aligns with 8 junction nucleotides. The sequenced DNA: TGTGCCAGCAGCCCCAGCGGGAGTTCCCACAATGAGCAGTTCTTC. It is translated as CASSPSGSSHNEQFF.